Sequencing of this TCR beta chain was carried out in a study of blood T cell repertoires in COVID-19. About the research overall: Acute-phase and convalescent COVID-19 samples originated in the United States, Italy and Spain. Nucleic acid was either cDNA or gDNA, and it came from T cells, B-cell-depleted T cells, or PBMCs.

Source study methods: Reference gene primer amplification gave nucleated cell count estimates. The assay was immunoSEQ multiplex PCR, and TCRdb's table has in-frame clones only and misses some. V and J calls and clone size are copied from that table; D and trimming were computed from the DNA. The data show 250,000 to 300,000 clones, approximately 90% seen once. J gave up 2 bases and V 7 bases, and 10 bases lay outside the gene matches. Germline loops: CDR1 SGHAT, CDR2 FQDESV (reference sequence). This CDR3 region has 15 residues. The clonotype comes from a woman aged 40-49 years with acute or convalescent COVID-19. The genes are TRBV11-1 and TRBJ1-2; 7 bases line up with TRBD1. Source material: peripheral blood. In nucleotides, the CDR3 is TGTGCCAGCACCGCGGGACAGTCTCTCAACTATGGCTACACCTTC. This encodes CASTAGQSLNYGYTF.